This paragraph reports one T cell receptor beta chain. Its specificity is not known. Method: immunoSEQ multiplex PCR; TCRdb's copy keeps in-frame clones and lacks some. The table has about 16,000 clones, less than 90% seen once. The data derive from a study of immune evolution from preneoplasia to lung adenocarcinoma. Regarding the study as a whole: Normal lung had the highest top T cell clone frequencies.

V was trimmed by 4 bases and J by 3 bases, leaving 9 bases between them. The CDR3 has 13 amino acids. Germline V lookup: CDR1 SGHAT, CDR2 FQNNGV. The sample consisted of FFPE invasive lung adenocarcinoma tissue. The V and J genes are TRBV11-2 and TRBJ2-5; D perhaps matches TRBD2 (6 bases). This clonotype originated in a person aged 70 to 80 with invasive lung adenocarcinoma. CDR3 region: CASSYGLKETQYF. CDR3 nucleotide sequence: TGTGCCAGCAGCTACGGACTAAAAGAGACCCAGTACTTC. Full variable domain (missing parts from reference TRBV11-2 and TRBJ2-5): EAGVAQSPRYKIIEKRQSVAFWCNPISGHATLYWYQQILGQGPKLLIQFQNNGVVDDSQLPKDRFSAERLKGVDSTLKIQPAKLEDSAVYLCASSYGLKETQYFGPGTRLLVL.